A single sample gave rise to the 5 T cell receptor beta chains below, sequenced in a study of blood T cell repertoires in COVID-19. Generated by immunoSEQ multiplex PCR, the TCRdb table keeps only in-frame clones and is missing some. The table lists about 87,000 clones, about 71% of them singletons. Sample: peripheral blood. These TCRs come from a woman aged 45-65 years with acute or convalescent COVID-19.

The rearrangement links TRBV28 to TRBJ1-2; a possible D gene is TRBD1 (6 bases). The CDR3 runs to 15 residues. Germline V gene lookup returns CDR1 MDHEN and CDR2 SYDVKM. Between the trimmed V and J ends, which lost 6 bases and 0 bases, there was a span of 14 bases. This CDR3 reads CASSPTGLSNYGYTF. As DNA, the CDR3 is TGTGCCAGCAGCCCCACAGGGCTATCTAACTATGGCTACACCTTC.

This clone was counted once. V and J are TRBV6-1 and TRBJ1-2; D not certain. Trimming took 1 base from V and 7 from J, leaving 10 bases between them. Looked up from germline, CDR1 is MNHNS and CDR2 is SASEGT. This CDR3 has 13 residues. The CDR3: CASSEGLQVGYTF. CDR3 DNA sequence: TGTGCCAGCAGTGAAGGGCTTCAAGTTGGCTACACCTTC.

The chain recombines TRBV3-1 (or the pseudogene TRBV3-2) with TRBJ1-5, with D unresolved. The germline gives CDR1 LGHDT, CDR2 YNNKEL (reference sequence). The CDR3 sequence is 14 residues long. Trimming stripped 0 bases from V and 6 bases from J, with 9 bases between. CDR3 DNA sequence: TGTGCCAGCAGCCAAGATTCGGGGTGTCAGCCCCAGCATTTT. Translated, it gives CASSQDSGCQPQHF.

V usage is TRBV18 and J usage is TRBJ2-5, with 7 bases that match TRBD1. The J segment lost 3 bases and the V segment lost 5 bases, leaving 6 bases of the junction unmatched. The CDR3 contains 14 residues. In germline, CDR1 is KGHSH, CDR2 LQKENI. The CDR3 spells CASSSTGLKETQYF. CDR3 coding DNA: TGTGCCAGCTCATCGACAGGGTTGAAAGAGACCCAGTACTTC.

DNA for the CDR3: TGTGCCAGCAGCCCGGTCCCGGGATCGGGCACCGGGGAGCTGTTTTTT. Translating it yields CASSPVPGSGTGELFF. J is TRBJ2-2 and V is TRBV11-1, with D maybe TRBD2 (5 bases). The germline gives CDR1 SGHAT, CDR2 FQDESV (reference sequence). V shed 5 bases and J shed 4 bases, with 17 bases lying between them. The CDR3 sequence is 16 residues long.